This TCR beta chain was captured by sequencing in a study of shared T cell receptors in the human thymus (dated by TCRdb to the early 2020s). Some background on the complete study: The study examined how the human thymus generates shared, self-reactive T-cell receptor alpha chains.

In the germline V gene, CDR1 corresponds to SGHRS and CDR2 to YFSETQ. Taken from cysteine to phenylalanine, the CDR3 has 16 residues. Only the CDR3 part of the read is kept: 48 bases, read in frame from the first base. Compared with germline, V lacks 4 bases and J lacks 0 bases; bases without a gene match: 5. The library came from the immunoSEQ multiplex PCR assay. Imported from immuneACCESS, the table was reduced by TCRdb to in-frame sequences with V and J called. These copies leave out some clones; in studies compared against another copy, an unresolved V gene accounts for under half, and the cause of the remainder is not known. The sample table lists hundreds of thousands of clones, more than 70% of them with a count of one. Over 0.008% of the sample lies in the top ten. Of note for this clone: Its recognized antigen is unknown. Base quality data are lacking; no much larger clone is found one base away.

This sample was also put to use in a study of human thymus T cells. The second source states: In Finland, the donors were immunologically healthy infants who were having open corrective cardiac surgery for congenital heart defects. Thymus tissue was collected as surgical resects that were removed during corrective cardiac surgery. V and J gene segment usage appeared biased in both thymic and peripheral blood repertoires. Highly overlapping thymic TCR repertoires among unrelated individuals were reported in the related research. TCR alpha and beta repertoires from roughly eight infant thymus samples and a few related peripheral blood samples were characterized in the study. Donor ages ranged from roughly 6 to 244 days, and the cohort comprised six male and a couple of female infants. Thymocytes were released mechanically from tissue and stored at -70 °C as pellets of about 8.5-31 million cells. A QIAsymphony instrument was used to extract genomic DNA from the frozen cell pellets. The immunoSEQ multiplex PCR assay was used to amplify the TCRB and TCRAD loci from a standardized quantity of quality-controlled genomic DNA. The V(D)J region was spanned by amplicons of a length sufficient to cover the CDR3 and to identify V and J genes. Amplicon sequencing was performed on an Illumina platform through the commercial immunoSEQ service. Primer bias and sequencing errors were corrected as previously described, and TCRAD and TCRB definitions were based on the IMGT database. Repertoires were analysed with immunoSEQ Analyzer 3.0 and VDJTools, covering basic statistics, V/J segment usage, diversity estimates, rarefaction and pairwise overlap. Diversity was estimated using the Chao1, ChaoE, Efron-Thisted, Shannon and inverse Simpson indices, and was also estimated on datasets down-sampled to the size of the smallest sample. Repertoire overlap was determined by strict matching of CDR3 nucleotide sequence, V gene and J gene, and Jaccard-based multidimensional scaling clustering was applied. On average, thymus samples gave 800,000 or so unique TCRB clonotypes, whereas blood samples gave about 92,000.

The TCR was taken from a boy in the first two years of life with a congenital heart defect. Donor details come from another sample of the same person, matched by shared clones. Material: thymocytes. Rearrangement joined TRBV5-1 to TRBJ2-7, with TRBD2 matching 12 junction bases. In nucleotides, the sequence is TGCGCCAGCAGCGATCTAGCGGGGGGGACCTCCTACGAGCAGTACTTC. This sequence encodes CASSDLAGGTSYEQYF.